Below, 26 T cell receptor beta chains from the same sample are listed, as sequenced in a study of vaccination and CD4 T cells after COVID-19. As for treatment: roughly 11-day PBMC culture with coronavirus spike peptide pools or control peptides (ViraFEST assay). No antigen is known for these receptors. The study sequenced cultured CD4+ T cell DNA using the Oncomine TCR Beta short-read assay. TCRdb redid the calling of the PCR reads with MiXCR, one entry per CDR3 protein. The profile shows roughly 7,300 distinct CDR3 sequences, approximately 51% of them singletons. The sample comprised CD4+ T cells from blood, cultured in vitro. These receptor sequences come from a human donor who had recovered from COVID-19.

V and J are TRBV6-1 and TRBJ2-2, with TRBD1 matching 10 bases. Germline V lookup: CDR1 MNHNS, CDR2 SASEGT. The CDR3 runs 16 residues. The ends lost 2 bases at V and 1 base at J; junction bases unmatched: 1. The CDR3, as DNA: TGTGCCAGCAGTGAAAGGACAGGGGGGAACACCGGGGAGCTGTTTTTT. Protein product: CASSERTGGNTGELFF.

The genes are TRBV2 and TRBJ2-2; no firm D call. The CDR3 runs 16 residues. V was pared by 2 bases and J by 4 bases, with 14 bases between. Germline CDR1 SNHLY, CDR2 FYNNEI. CDR3 sequence (DNA): TGTGCCAGCAGTGAATTTGGGAACAGAGCCACCGGGGAGCTGTTTTTT. Translated: CASSEFGNRATGELFF.

The J gene is TRBJ1-4, the V gene TRBV6-1; D might be TRBD1 (5 bases). The V end lost 6 bases, the J end lost 5 bases, and 13 bases lay between the germline ends. The CDR3 covers 14 residues. CDR1 and CDR2 (germline): MNHNS, SASEGT. CDR3 in DNA: TGTGCCAGCAGGGGGAGGGGAGTGAATGAAAAACTGTTTTTT. It encodes CASRGRGVNEKLFF.

V is TRBV2 and J is TRBJ1-2, with 7 bases aligning to TRBD1. The germline gives CDR1 SNHLY, CDR2 FYNNEI. This CDR3 contains 13 residues. With V trimmed by 7 bases and J by 3 bases, 5 bases remained unmatched. The CDR3 coding sequence is TGTGCCAGCAACCAGGGACAGCACTATGGCTACACCTTC. Protein product: CASNQGQHYGYTF.

The table lists this clonotype with a few counts. The CDR3 region is CASSGGWSNQPQHF. The CDR3 bases are TGTGCCAGCAGCGGGGGCTGGAGCAATCAGCCCCAGCATTTT. The chain recombines TRBV27 with TRBJ1-5; weak D call: TRBD1 (6 bases). CDR3 size: 14 residues. CDR1 MNHEY and CDR2 SMNVEV come from the germline V gene (reference sequence). V was trimmed by 6 bases and J by 1 base, leaving 10 bases between them.

In its sample, this clonotype was seen a few times. The chain employs TRBV19 and TRBJ2-5; 7 positions agree with TRBD1. The V gene's germline CDR1 is LNHDA and CDR2 SQIVND (reference sequence). The J segment lost 6 bases and the V segment lost 1 base, leaving 8 bases of the junction unmatched. The CDR3 has 15 residues. The CDR3 DNA is TGTGCCAGTAGTATAGGACAGGGCATGAGGAAGACCCAGTACTTC. Translation: CASSIGQGMRKTQYF. Using reference TRBV19 and TRBJ2-5 for the parts outside the CDR3, the full variable domain is DGGITQSPKYLFRKEGQNVTLSCEQNLNHDAMYWYRQDPGQGLRLIYYSQIVNDFQKGDIAEGYSVSREKKESFPLTVTSAQKNPTAFYLCASSIGQGMRKTQYFGPGTRLLVL.

The gene calls are TRBV7-2 and TRBJ2-2; 9 positions agree with TRBD1. Trimming removed 6 bases from V and 7 bases from J; junction bases left unmatched: 18. The CDR3 has 18 residues. Germline V gives CDR1 SGHTA, CDR2 FQGNSA. The CDR3 region is CASSRDRVMGAQGGELFF. The CDR3 region has the DNA TGTGCCAGCAGTCGGGACAGGGTGATGGGGGCACAAGGCGGGGAGCTGTTTTTT.

This clonotype has more than one count but fewer than ten. The J gene is TRBJ2-7, the V gene TRBV6-2 or TRBV6-3; 7 positions agree with TRBD1. The CDR3 runs 16 residues. Germline CDR1 MNHEY, CDR2 SVGEGT. V shed 2 bases and J 0 bases; nucleotides not matched to a gene: 7. The CDR3 loop reads CASSYRGGPNSYEQYF. The DNA for the CDR3 is TGTGCCAGCAGTTACAGAGGGGGCCCAAACTCCTACGAGCAGTACTTC.

This clonotype turned up a few times. This chain links TRBV11-3 with TRBJ1-2, with D unclear. Germline V CDR1 and CDR2: SGHNT, YENEEA. The CDR3 length is 14 residues. Trimming cost V 1 base and J 3 bases, with 9 bases left between them. The CDR3 here is CASSLVPGYYGYTF. The CDR3 DNA reads TGTGCCAGCAGCTTAGTCCCCGGATACTATGGCTACACCTTC.

The chain couples TRBV19 to TRBJ1-2, with 10 nucleotides matching TRBD1. Germline CDR1 LNHDA, CDR2 SQIVND (reference sequence). The ends lost 8 bases at V and 8 bases at J; junction bases unmatched: 11. CDR3 length: 14 residues. CDR3 region: CASAPRQGARGYTF. The CDR3 region has the DNA TGTGCCAGTGCCCCCCGACAGGGGGCAAGAGGCTACACCTTC. Full variable domain (outside the CDR3, taken from reference TRBV19 and TRBJ1-2): DGGITQSPKYLFRKEGQNVTLSCEQNLNHDAMYWYRQDPGQGLRLIYYSQIVNDFQKGDIAEGYSVSREKKESFPLTVTSAQKNPTAFYLCASAPRQGARGYTFGSGTRLTVV.

DNA for the CDR3: TGCAGCGTCCGCAGGAGGCTGAGGACTGAAGCTTTCTTT. Its translation: CSVRRRLRTEAFF. The chain employs TRBV29-1 and TRBJ1-1, with no clear D. V lost 6 bases and J 5 bases, leaving 16 bases between the germline ends. This CDR3 is 13 amino acids long. Germline V gene data show CDR1 as SQVTM and CDR2 as ANQGSEA.

The chain employs TRBV19 and TRBJ1-2, with no clear D. This CDR3 has 14 amino acids. Trimming took 1 base from V and 0 from J, leaving 6 bases between them. Germline CDR1 and CDR2: LNHDA and SQIVND (reference sequence). CDR3 loop: CASSIVAANYGYTF. The CDR3 nucleotides read TGTGCCAGTAGTATAGTAGCAGCTAACTATGGCTACACCTTC.

The CDR3 nucleotides are TGTGCCAGCCACGGGTATCTGGGGACCCAGTACTTC. Translation gives CASHGYLGTQYF. This chain joins TRBV7-2 and TRBJ2-5; D gene ambiguous. Germline V gene lookup returns CDR1 SGHTA and CDR2 FQGNSA. The germline V and J ends were trimmed by 8 bases and 7 bases, with 14 bases remaining between them. This CDR3 comprises 12 residues.

The rearrangement uses TRBV27 and TRBJ1-6, with D hard to call. V lost 6 bases and J lost 8, with 14 bases in between. This CDR3 contains 14 residues. The germline V gene has CDR1 MNHEY and CDR2 SMNVEV (reference sequence). CDR3 sequence reads: CASSLYSTYSPLHF. The CDR3 DNA sequence: TGTGCCAGCAGCCTCTACAGTACTTATTCACCCCTCCACTTT.

This rearrangement joins TRBV11-3 to TRBJ2-1; 8 bases line up with TRBD2. The CDR3 is 16 residues long. Losses at the gene ends were 5 bases for V and 4 bases for J; bases not matched to a gene: 10. Per germline, CDR1 SGHNT and CDR2 YENEEA. DNA for the CDR3: TGTGCCAGCAGCCCTCATGGGCGGGGGGCATACAATGAGCAGTTCTTC. Protein sequence: CASSPHGRGAYNEQFF.

In the case of this clonotype: One end of the junction is discordant with germline, which a read error may explain. V and J are TRBV20-1 and TRBJ2-5, with D uncertain. Germline CDR1 reads DFQATT; CDR2 reads SNEGSKA (reference sequence). This CDR3 region has 16 residues. CDR3 residues: CSARDPGRTSHETQCF. The CDR3 region has the DNA TGCAGTGCTAGAGATCCCGGCAGGACCAGCCATGAGACCCAGTGCTTC.

This clonotype has a handful of counts. The V call is TRBV20-1, the J call TRBJ2-2; TRBD1 or TRBD2 may be the D gene (6 bases each). CDR3 length: 15 residues. V was pared by 3 bases and J by 8 bases, with 19 bases between. CDR1 is DFQATT and CDR2 is SNEGSKA in the germline V gene (reference sequence). The CDR3 loop reads CSASLGGRGSGELFF. The CDR3 DNA reads as TGCAGTGCTAGTTTAGGGGGGCGGGGAAGTGGGGAGCTGTTTTTT.

The chain carries TRBV6-2 or TRBV6-3 and TRBJ2-7, with a possible D match to TRBD2 (5 bases). V was shortened by 8 bases and J by 0 bases, with 8 bases between the two germline ends. CDR1 is MNHEY and CDR2 is SVGEGT in the germline V gene. This CDR3 has 12 residues. CDR3 sequence reads: CASVSDSYEQYF. CDR3 DNA sequence: TGTGCCAGCGTTAGCGACTCCTACGAGCAGTACTTC.

V usage is TRBV20-1 and J usage is TRBJ1-1; TRBD1 is a possible D gene (6 bases). The CDR3 extends over 14 amino acids. Per germline, CDR1 DFQATT and CDR2 SNEGSKA (reference sequence). Deletions cut 7 bases from V and 1 base from J, with 16 bases between. CDR3 in amino acids: CSVESGHTNTEAFF. The CDR3 region has the DNA TGCAGTGTCGAGTCGGGACACACGAACACTGAAGCTTTCTTT.

By share, this clonotype counts as medium-sized. The CDR3, as DNA: TGTGCCAGCAGCTTAAAATACGAGCAGTACTTC. Protein: CASSLKYEQYF. The rearrangement uses TRBV11-2 and TRBJ2-7; D not certain. From germline, CDR1 is SGHAT and CDR2 FQNNGV. There are 11 residues in the CDR3. V was clipped by 2 bases and J by 4 bases, with 3 bases between them.

The gene calls are TRBV3-1 and TRBJ1-1; the D is unclear. The germline V gene has CDR1 LGHDT and CDR2 YNNKEL (reference sequence). The CDR3 runs to 13 residues. Trimming shortened V by 2 bases and J by 11 bases, and 15 bases separated the two germline ends. Here the CDR3 DNA reads TGTGCCAGCAGCCAAAACGGAGGAATGGGGGCTTTCTTT. Encoded protein: CASSQNGGMGAFF.

The rearrangement uses TRBV20-1 and TRBJ1-2; no clear D. Germline CDR1 reads DFQATT; CDR2 reads SNEGSKA (reference sequence). The CDR3 totals 13 residues. Trimming removed 0 bases from V and 8 bases from J, with 13 bases in between. CDR3 in DNA: TGCAGTGCTAGAGATAAACAAGGGAGGGGCTACACCTTC. It encodes CSARDKQGRGYTF.

The chain combines TRBV18 with TRBJ1-2; D uncertain. The germline V gene encodes CDR1 KGHSH and CDR2 LQKENI. Trimming took off 6 bases at V and 6 bases at J, with 11 bases between the two ends. The CDR3 loop spans 12 amino acids. In DNA, the CDR3 is TGTGCCAGCTCCCCCGGTGGGGATGGCTACACCTTC. Amino acids: CASSPGGDGYTF.

The chain is built from TRBV9 and TRBJ2-1; 13 bases fit TRBD2. Looked up from germline, CDR1 is SGDLS and CDR2 is YYNGEE. The V and J ends lost 3 bases and 10 bases, in that order; junction bases with no gene match: 4. There are 14 residues in the CDR3. CDR3 sequence reads: CASSAGTSGTEQFF. The CDR3 DNA follows: TGTGCCAGCAGCGCCGGGACTAGCGGGACGGAGCAGTTCTTC.

This clonotype was recorded a few times. This rearrangement joins TRBV5-5 to TRBJ1-5, with a weak D call TRBD1 (6 bases). CDR3 length: 13 amino acids. Trimming shortened V by 2 bases and J by 5 bases, and 8 bases separated the two germline ends. Germline V gives CDR1 SGHKS, CDR2 YYEKEE (reference sequence). The CDR3: CASSLGGDQPQHF. The CDR3 DNA is TGTGCCAGCAGCTTAGGGGGGGATCAGCCCCAGCATTTT.

J is TRBJ2-7 and V is TRBV19, with D possibly being TRBD2 (5 bases). V lost 0 bases, J lost 7 bases, and 13 bases lay in between. This CDR3 comprises 14 residues. In germline, CDR1 is LNHDA, CDR2 SQIVND (reference sequence). CDR3 protein: CASSIEGPRGEQYF. The CDR3 nucleotides are TGTGCCAGTAGTATAGAAGGGCCCCGGGGAGAGCAGTACTTC.